The 5 T cell receptor beta chains below all came from one sample that was sequenced in a study of a mutant IDH1 vaccine in newly diagnosed glioma. Repertoires were generated with immunoSEQ multiplex PCR, while TCRdb's copy carries only in-frame clones and drops some. The data show some 130,000 clones, over 75% seen once. These receptors have no known antigen. Regarding time point: week 11, during vaccination. A single vaccine dose contained 300 ug of mutant IDH1 20-mer peptide, and topical imiquimod was used with it. The sample here was PBMCs, taken from a glioma patient whose treatment included an IDH1 peptide vaccine. The receptors come from a man in his forties with glioma.

V is TRBV7-9 and J is TRBJ2-5; 7 nucleotides agree with TRBD2. This CDR3 is built from 13 residues. The V gene's germline CDR1 is SEHNR and CDR2 FQNEAQ (reference sequence). The V and J ends lost 7 bases and 3 bases, in that order; junction bases with no gene match: 5. In DNA form, the CDR3 reads TGTGCCAGCAACCCTAGCGGTAAAGAGACCCAGTACTTC. It specifies CASNPSGKETQYF.

The rearrangement uses TRBV28 and TRBJ2-7; TRBD1 is a possible D gene (6 bases). There are 15 residues in the CDR3. V gave up 4 bases and J gave up 3 bases, with 16 bases separating them. Germline V gene sequence: CDR1 MDHEN, CDR2 SYDVKM. This CDR3 reads CASSSGALVYYEQYF. The DNA for the CDR3 is TGTGCCAGCAGTTCAGGGGCCCTGGTTTACTACGAGCAGTACTTC.

The genes are TRBV27 and TRBJ1-5; D is perhaps TRBD1 (5 bases). CDR1 is MNHEY, CDR2 SMNVEV, per germline (reference sequence). V lost 1 base and J lost 6, with 16 bases in between. This CDR3 is built from 16 residues. The CDR3 sequence is CASSLLGAGVIQPQHF. The CDR3 region has the DNA TGTGCCAGCAGTTTATTAGGGGCCGGGGTTATTCAGCCCCAGCATTTT.

The rearrangement links TRBV5-1 to TRBJ1-2; D perhaps matches TRBD1 (5 bases). V gave up 0 bases and J gave up 6 bases, with 9 bases separating them. The CDR3 consists of 13 residues. Per the germline V gene, CDR1 is SGHRS and CDR2 is YFSETQ. The CDR3 is CASSLGARDGYTF. The DNA of the CDR3 is TGCGCCAGCAGCTTGGGGGCCAGGGATGGCTACACCTTC.

This clone was detected a few times. CDR3 region: CASSQDPGTHEQFF. The CDR3 bases are TGCGCCAGCAGCCAAGATCCGGGAACCCATGAGCAGTTCTTC. The V and J genes are TRBV4-3 and TRBJ2-1; D perhaps matches TRBD2 (5 bases). CDR1 is LGHNA and CDR2 is YSLEER in the germline V gene. This CDR3 has 14 amino acids. V gave up 0 bases and J gave up 8 bases, with 11 bases separating them.